This T cell receptor beta chain was recovered during a study of OX40 agonist ivuxolimab in advanced cancers. Findings of the study overall: Expanded clones belonging to CD8+ T cells outnumbered, on average, those of CD4+.

Generated by immunoSEQ multiplex PCR, the TCRdb table keeps only in-frame clones and is missing some. The table shows about 70,000 clones, with roughly 87% occurring only once. People who had autoimmune disease history or systemic immunosuppression were excluded. This CDR3 has 16 amino acids. The V gene end was trimmed by 0 bases and the J gene end by 5 bases; junction bases not matched to a gene: 6. CDR1 is SGDLS and CDR2 is YYNGEE in the germline V gene. Concerning this clone itself: The antigen is unknown.

The chain uses TRBV9 and TRBJ2-7; 12 bases map to TRBD2. The TCR comes from an adult with an advanced solid tumor such as melanoma, head and neck, liver or kidney cancer. The sequences come from CD4+ or CD8+ T cells sorted from blood, collected in a trial of the OX40 agonist ivuxolimab. The CDR3 is CASSVGRTSGKNEQYF. The DNA for the CDR3 is TGTGCCAGCAGCGTAGGAAGGACTAGCGGGAAAAACGAGCAGTACTTC.